Listed here are 10 T cell receptor beta chains from one sample, sequenced in a study of blood T cell repertoires in COVID-19. Clones were read by immunoSEQ multiplex PCR, and TCRdb kept only the in-frame ones, dropping some. The repertoire includes about 120,000 clones, about four fifths of them detected once, and 16% sits in the top ten. Sample: peripheral blood. The receptors come from a man in his 60s with active or convalescent COVID-19.

This sequence joins TRBV6-2 or TRBV6-3 and TRBJ1-5, with TRBD1 matching 7 bases. Germline CDR1 reads MNHEY; CDR2 reads SVGEGT. The CDR3 runs to 18 residues. V trimming: 2 bases; J trimming: 0 bases; junction bases outside the gene matches: 10. The CDR3 coding sequence is TGTGCCAGCAGTTACGGGAGGCAGGGGGATTATAGCAATCAGCCCCAGCATTTT. It yields the protein CASSYGRQGDYSNQPQHF.

In its sample, this clone was seen a few times. The CDR3 spells CASRPGQRNTGELFF. The CDR3 coding sequence is TGTGCCAGCAGGCCGGGACAGAGGAACACCGGGGAGCTGTTTTTT. The chain combines TRBV11-2 with TRBJ2-2, with TRBD1 identical over 7 bases. After removal of 6 bases from V and 1 base from J, the junction contained 5 bases not matched to a gene. CDR1 is SGHAT and CDR2 is FQNNGV in the germline V gene. This CDR3 comprises 15 residues.

The chain has TRBV6-5 and TRBJ1-5; 10 bases match TRBD1. Per germline, CDR1 MNHEY and CDR2 SVGAGI. With 5 bases clipped from V and 7 bases from J, the junction kept 5 bases outside the gene matches. The CDR3 runs to 14 residues. The CDR3, as DNA: TGTGCCAGCAGTCGGACAGGGGGAAAACAGCCCCAGCATTTT. Its translation is CASSRTGGKQPQHF.

The V call is TRBV5-1, the J call TRBJ2-6; no reliable D call. The CDR3 covers 14 residues. V shed 0 bases and J shed 4 bases, with 5 bases lying between them. Germline CDR1 and CDR2: SGHRS and YFSETQ. In DNA, the CDR3 is TGCGCCAGCAGCTTGGATGCGGGGGCCAACGTCCTGACTTTC. As protein: CASSLDAGANVLTF.

This clone appeared a single time. J is TRBJ2-7 and V is TRBV6-6; TRBD1 matches at 10 bases. Losses at the gene ends were 5 bases for V and 5 bases for J; bases not matched to a gene: 9. The CDR3 totals 15 residues. CDR1 is MNHNY, CDR2 SVGAGI, per germline (reference sequence). Written as DNA, the CDR3 is TGTGCCAGCAGTGGTCCGGGACAGGGGAAACACGAGCAGTACTTC. This sequence encodes CASSGPGQGKHEQYF.

The V gene is TRBV21-1, the J gene TRBJ2-5; the table calls TRBD1, which could not be checked here. TRBV21-1 is described as a pseudogene. The CDR3 spans 15 residues. The CDR3 DNA reads TGTGCCAGGAGGTCGGACAGGTGGGTTGGAGGGACCCAGTACTTC. It codes for CARRSDRWVGGTQYF.

This rearrangement joins TRBV7-8 to TRBJ2-1, with D perhaps assigned TRBD1 or TRBD2 (6 bases each). The CDR3 is 15 residues long. Germline V lookup: CDR1 SGHVS, CDR2 FQNEAQ. Trimming took off 5 bases at V and 7 bases at J, with 18 bases between the two ends. The CDR3: CASSRGGTGMNEQFF. The CDR3 DNA sequence: TGTGCCAGCAGCCGAGGGGGGACTGGAATGAATGAGCAGTTCTTC.

The rearrangement uses TRBV28 and TRBJ2-5; 16 bases fit TRBD2. Trimming at V came to 5 bases and at J to 2 bases, leaving 2 bases not matched to a gene. The CDR3 loop spans 16 amino acids. Looked up from germline, CDR1 is MDHEN and CDR2 is SYDVKM. The CDR3, as DNA: TGTGCCAGCAGTCAGGGACTAGCGGGAGGGCAAGAGACCCAGTACTTC. It translates to CASSQGLAGGQETQYF.

This clone was seen at least ten times. The chain recombines TRBV28 with TRBJ2-2; a weak D match, TRBD1 (6 bases). The CDR3 has 15 amino acids. Germline loops: CDR1 MDHEN, CDR2 SYDVKM. The V end was cut by 4 bases, the J end by 4 bases, with 13 bases between. CDR3 sequence: CASSSGTYTTGELFF. The CDR3 DNA is TGTGCCAGCAGTTCCGGGACATATACCACCGGGGAGCTGTTTTTT.

The gene calls are TRBV6-6 and TRBJ1-1, with 10 bases fitting TRBD1. With 4 bases clipped from V and 4 bases from J, the junction kept 6 bases outside the gene matches. Looked up from germline, CDR1 is MNHNY and CDR2 is SVGAGI (reference sequence). The CDR3 sequence is 15 residues long. The CDR3 region is CASSSRTGGVTEAFF. The DNA for the CDR3 is TGTGCCAGCAGTTCCCGGACAGGGGGAGTCACTGAAGCTTTCTTT.